This T cell receptor (beta chain) was recovered during a study of cytomegalovirus exposure and HLA in healthy donors. On this clone itself: Its antigen is currently unknown.

The CDR3 consists of 14 residues. Germline loops: CDR1 MNHNS, CDR2 SASEGT. The germline V and J ends were trimmed by 10 bases and 3 bases, with 17 bases remaining between them. The study's findings and limits: Earlier analysis yielded a pattern in which most TCR beta V segments were productive about 90% or about 30% of the time. Among CMV-associated TCR beta chains, most appeared HLA-restricted in a later analysis.

PCR amplification relied on 60 Vbeta primers (plus 13 Jbeta primers). Authors' analysis steps: A later analysis counted approximately 88 million unique TCR beta chains, some 12 million shared. Repertoires were generated with immunoSEQ multiplex PCR, while TCRdb's copy carries only in-frame clones and drops some. That table furnishes V, J and clone size, whereas the DNA furnished D and trimming. The table records about 80,000 clones, around 80% of them present only once. The source of this sequence is a man aged 30-40 years in good health and CMV-seronegative. The chain links TRBV6-1 to TRBJ2-3, with TRBD1 as a possible D gene (6 bases). Sample: PBMCs. The CDR3 coding sequence is TGTGCCATTACGAGACAGGTTGTGACAGATACGCAGTATTTT. Its translation: CAITRQVVTDTQYF.